This T cell receptor (beta chain) emerged from a study of T cells in Graves' hyperthyroidism and ophthalmopathy. The CDR3 is made up of 16 amino acids. Germline CDR1 and CDR2: MNHEY and SVGEGT. V lost 3 bases to trimming and J lost 3 bases; unmatched junction nucleotides: 7. This clonotype occurred a few times. Its antigen is as yet unknown. Using RNA transcripts as the source, TCR beta CDR3 regions were amplified. Carried out on the TCR CDR3, a first-round RT-PCR used the HTBI primer set. MiXCR was run by TCRdb on the multiplex PCR reads, yielding one entry per CDR3 protein. The sample carries about 530,000 distinct CDR3 sequences, roughly 15% recorded once. Findings and limits, study-wide: Also found in blood were most expanded thyroid clonotypes above 0.001.

V is TRBV6-2 or TRBV6-3 and J is TRBJ2-5; the match to TRBD2 covers 10 bases. The sequence was collected from a woman aged 18 to 35 with Graves' ophthalmopathy. Sequenced material: blood. This CDR3 is CASSYGLAGVKETQYF. CDR3 in DNA: TGTGCCAGCAGTTATGGTCTAGCGGGGGTAAAAGAGACCCAGTACTTC.